This paragraph covers one T cell receptor (beta chain) sequence. This clone is characterized as medium-sized (0.01 to 0.1%). The clone's antigen remains unknown. Base qualities were left out, and no much larger clone turns up one base away. Including the terminal cysteine and phenylalanine, the CDR3 comprises 14 residues. The entry retains the CDR3 DNA only, 42 bases that are in frame from base 1. V was cut back by 3 bases and J by 7 bases, leaving a gap of 16 bases between them. The germline V gene (reference sequence) yields LNHDA for CDR1 and SQIVND for CDR2. None of the patients had been given any treatment before thyroid surgery. Using T-cell receptor beta sequencing, the researchers looked back retrospectively at clinical samples from patients, gathered between about 2012 and 2018. The library was obtained by PCR. TCRdb names Illumina HiSeq 4000 as the instrument used. High-throughput sequencing was used to profile the TCR beta-chain CDR3 region of each patient. Regarding the original processing steps: Drawing on CDR3 differences between clinicopathological groups, the researchers built a classifier meant to tell apart patients with distant-metastatic papillary thyroid cancer. To measure repertoire diversity the researchers used the Shannon index, while the Morisita-Horn index served to gauge how similar the tumor and blood repertoires were. TCRdb handled the public reads itself, with Q25 trimming in fastp and clone calling in MiXCR, and kept productive beta chains. The V and J calls and clone size come from TCRdb's table, not from the authors' own analysis. Across this sample there are 15,000 to 20,000 clones, with under 35% seen only once. More than 9% of the sample is taken by the ten largest.

This entry belongs to a study of metastatic and nonmetastatic thyroid tumors (TCRdb year 2020). Describing the broader study: The researchers compared repertoires between peripheral blood samples and tumor or nodule tissue samples from patients with malignant or benign thyroid disease. General findings and caveats noted by the study authors: In both blood and tumor samples, malignant tumors were reported to have significantly higher TCR beta diversity than benign nodules.

What was sequenced was blood. The sequence is built from TRBV19 and TRBJ2-7, with no confident D gene call. This TCR was sampled from a female donor with papillary thyroid cancer or a benign thyroid nodule (not recorded which). Some clones in this sample may be carry-over from other donors' samples. The CDR3 corresponds to CASSISGPYEEQYF. At the DNA level, the sequence is TGTGCCAGTAGTATTTCAGGCCCCTACGAGGAGCAGTACTTC.